This T cell receptor beta chain was retrieved from a study of patients and donors after allogeneic stem cell transplantation. The sample holds a few counts of this clonotype. One entry per CDR3 protein results from TCRdb running MiXCR on the RT-PCR reads. The sample has 150,000 to 200,000 distinct CDR3 sequences; around 41% are singletons. The CDR3 length is 12 residues. V shed 4 bases, J shed 8 bases, and the junction held 3 bases outside the gene matches. The germline gives CDR1 SGHVS, CDR2 FNYEAQ. The sequencing sample was made of blood, either unsorted or a sorted T cell fraction (not recorded which). The gene calls are TRBV7-6 and TRBJ1-1; 8 positions match TRBD1. This TCR came from a human donor who was either an allogeneic HSCT recipient or a stem cell or donor lymphocyte infusion donor (not recorded which). It is not recorded whose cells these are; they may come from a transplant donor. CDR3 DNA sequence: TGTGCCAGCAGCTCGCAGGGGGCGGAAGCTTTCTTT. As protein: CASSSQGAEAFF.